The T cell receptor (beta chain) described here comes from a study of cytomegalovirus exposure and HLA in healthy donors (dated by TCRdb to the late 2010s). As for the study more broadly: A later analysis indicated that the 130 or so validation repertoires were generated on the platform also employed for the approximately 700 repertoires of the first cohort. The study was designed to test whether signatures of past pathogen exposure could be identified by cataloging public T cell receptors. In addition to the first cohort of around 670 subjects, a separate validation cohort of under 150 different subjects was used. High-throughput TCR immunosequencing, statistical association of individual TCRs with disease status, and machine learning were combined to predict cytomegalovirus infection status. Overall results and qualifications from the work: The validation cohort had no HLA typing available for a later analysis, so co-occurrence within that cohort was assessed over all 110 or so repertoires. The study listed 150 to 200 TCR beta chains as associated with cytomegalovirus. It was suggested by the authors that the approach could potentially be generalized to other disease states and immunological phenotypes. A few of the identified cytomegalovirus-associated TCR beta chains were confirmed in vitro to be specific for cytomegalovirus antigens. A later analysis found that TCRs clustered in the first cohort also tended to co-occur in the 95 to 150 validation repertoires, with roughly 95% of cluster scores above 0. Most TCR sequences were seen in very few donors, while some public TCRs were found in many individuals. Cytomegalovirus status was reported to be diagnosed by the classifier with high specificity and sensitivity in both the original and validation cohorts.

Separate from the roughly 650-subject first cohort, the validation cohort of about 130 subjects was the group to which the donors belonged. The germline V gene encodes CDR1 SGHDT and CDR2 YYEEEE. The CDR3 contains 15 residues, cysteine and phenylalanine counted. Of the read, only the CDR3 DNA is kept; its 45 bases are in frame from base 1. At the junction V is shortened by 2 bases and J by 4 bases, with 13 bases in between. Details on this clone: There is no known antigen for this receptor. No much larger clone is present one base from it, and per-base qualities are unavailable.

Library construction relied on the immunoSEQ multiplex PCR assay. The authors' analysis ran thus. A statistical classification framework was built for diagnosing cytomegalovirus status from the catalog of TCR beta chain sequences. In TCRdb, the immuneACCESS table is reduced to in-frame sequences with V and J assigned. These tables do not hold every clone; where another copy was compared, an unresolved V gene accounts for under half, and the others remain unexplained. For V, J and clone size, that table is used; D and trimming come from the DNA. The sample table holds under 200,000 clones, of which about 88% were seen once. More than 2% of the sample lies in the top ten.

The chain employs TRBV5-6 and TRBJ1-5; TRBD1 is a weak D gene call, 6 bases matching. Sequencing was carried out using PBMCs. The receptor was derived from a woman aged 18-30 years in good health and CMV-seronegative. The base sequence is TGTGCCAGCAGCTTCGGGGAGGGGGTGAATCAGCCCCAGCATTTT. Its coded protein is CASSFGEGVNQPQHF.